Listed below are T cell receptor beta chains from one sample, sequenced in a study of blood T cell repertoires in COVID-19. Repertoires were generated with immunoSEQ multiplex PCR, while TCRdb's copy carries only in-frame clones and drops some. The repertoire holds 200,000 to 300,000 clones, with around four fifths as singletons. The sequenced material came from peripheral blood. The receptors stem from a woman at least 80 years old with acute or convalescent COVID-19. The CDR3 runs from the conserved cysteine through the conserved F or W. D genes are given only for firm matches. The listing skips clone size in some rows; elsewhere it reads once, few, many or a size class.

size	D	V	J	DNA	CDR3
.	.	TRBV5-1	TRBJ2-3	TGCGCCAGCAGCCAGCGGGGCACAGATACGCAGTATTTT	CASSQRGTDTQYF
.	.	TRBV7-2	TRBJ1-2	TGTGCCAGCAGCTTAACAGGGTTTGGCTACACCTTC	CASSLTGFGYTF
.	.	TRBV7-3	TRBJ2-1	TGTGCCAGCAGCCCCGACAGAGCCCCTTACAATGAGCAGTTCTTC	CASSPDRAPYNEQFF
.	.	TRBV6-1	TRBJ1-4	TGTGCCAGCAGTGATCGGGGAGGGGTTAAGGGTGAAAAACTGTTTTTT	CASSDRGGVKGEKLFF
.	.	TRBV15	TRBJ2-3	TGTGCCACCAGCAGAGCTGGGGGAGGTCAAGATACGCAGTATTTT	CATSRAGGGQDTQYF
.	.	TRBV7-6	TRBJ1-3	TGTGCCAGCAGCTTAGACAGATACTCTGGAAACACCATATATTTT	CASSLDRYSGNTIYF
.	.	TRBV11-2	TRBJ2-7	TGTGCCAGCAGCCCACTAGCAAGGGTAGGATTGGAGCAGTACTTC	CASSPLARVGLEQYF
.	.	TRBV21-1	TRBJ1-2	TGTGCCAGCAGCAAAAGCCAGCGCCGGGACAGGCCCTTGGGAGGCTATGGCTACACCTTC	CASSKSQRRDRPLGGYGYTF
many	TRBD2	TRBV19	TRBJ2-6	TGTGCCAGTAGCAGCCCGGGGAGGGCTGGGGCCAACGTCCTGACTTTC	CASSSPGRAGANVLTF
.	TRBD1	TRBV5-4	TRBJ1-3	TGTGCCAGCAGTCGACAGGGTTCTGGAAACACCATATATTTT	CASSRQGSGNTIYF
once	TRBD1	TRBV5-1	TRBJ2-3	TGCGCCAGCAGCTTGAACCAGGGGGCAGATACGCAGTATTTT	CASSLNQGADTQYF
.	TRBD1	TRBV4-1	TRBJ1-6	TGCGCCAGCAGCCATGGACAGGGTGAGTCACCCCTCCACTTT	CASSHGQGESPLHF
.	.	TRBV29-1	TRBJ2-7	TGCAGCGTTCGACGTGACGGAGCCTACGAGCAGTACTTC	CSVRRDGAYEQYF
.	.	TRBV29-1	TRBJ2-7	TGCAGCGTAGTAGAACGCGCCGAGCAGTACTTC	CSVVERAEQYF
.	TRBD2	TRBV11-2	TRBJ2-7	TGTGCCAGCAGCTTCGGACTAGCGGCCTACTCCTACGAGCAGTACTTC	CASSFGLAAYSYEQYF
.	TRBD1	TRBV7-9	TRBJ2-7	TGTGCCAGCAGCTTAGGGGCAGGGGGAAACTACGAGCAGTACTTC	CASSLGAGGNYEQYF
.	.	TRBV27	TRBJ1-4	TGTGCCAGCAGGTCTGGAACAGGCCTAAATGAAAAACTGTTTTTT	CASRSGTGLNEKLFF
.	TRBD1	TRBV18	TRBJ1-1	TGTGCCAGCTCACCAAGGACAGGGGGCTCGCGGAACACTGAAGCTTTCTTT	CASSPRTGGSRNTEAFF
.	.	TRBV21-1	TRBJ1-1	TGTGCCAGCAGCCTCCCGGGCAGGGGGACTGAAGCTTTCTTT	CASSLPGRGTEAFF
.	.	TRBV7-9	TRBJ2-7	TGTGCCAGCAGCTTAGGACATATCTACGAGCAGTACTTC	CASSLGHIYEQYF
.	.	TRBV2	TRBJ2-7	TGTGCCAGCAGAGCCGTCCACGAGCAGTACTTC	CASRAVHEQYF
.	.	TRBV5-8	TRBJ1-4	TGTGCCAGCAGCATAGGACAGACAACTAATGAAAAACTGTTTTTT	CASSIGQTTNEKLFF
.	TRBD2	TRBV3-1/TRBV3-2	TRBJ2-3	TGTGCCAGCAGCCAAGAGTGGGCTAGCGGCCGCACAGATACGCAGTATTTT	CASSQEWASGRTDTQYF
many	TRBD1	TRBV7-2	TRBJ1-5	TGTGCCAGCAGCGCGAACAGGGGGCCTCAGCCCCAGCATTTT	CASSANRGPQPQHF
.	TRBD1	TRBV7-2	TRBJ2-7	TGTGCCAGCAGCTTTGACAGGGGGGGCGAGCAGTACTTC	CASSFDRGGEQYF
.	.	TRBV5-1	TRBJ1-1	TGCGCCAGCAGCATTCTGACAGGGAACACTGAAGCTTTCTTT	CASSILTGNTEAFF
.	TRBD1	TRBV12-3/TRBV12-4	TRBJ2-5	TGTGCCAGCAGCGACAGGGGTCAGGGGACCCAGTACTTC	CASSDRGQGTQYF
.	TRBD1	TRBV9	TRBJ2-1	TGTGCCAGCAGCGTCCGTCCGCAGACAGGGAACAATGAGCAGTTCTTC	CASSVRPQTGNNEQFF
.	TRBD2	TRBV5-4	TRBJ2-7	TGTGCCAGCAGCTTGGGGACTAGCGGATACTACGAGCAGTACTTC	CASSLGTSGYYEQYF
once	.	TRBV6-5	TRBJ2-6	TGTGCCAGCAGAACAGGGACCGGGGCCAACGTCCTGACTTTC	CASRTGTGANVLTF
.	.	TRBV6-2/TRBV6-3	TRBJ2-3	TGTGCCAGCAGTTTCTTGCGGGGTGGCACAGATACGCAGTATTTT	CASSFLRGGTDTQYF
.	TRBD2	TRBV24-1	TRBJ2-1	TGTGCCACCAGTGATTTGCGCCGTCAGGATACTAGCGGGAACTACAATGAGCAGTTCTTC	CATSDLRRQDTSGNYNEQFF
once	.	TRBV19	TRBJ1-6	TGTGCCAGTAGTACCGGACAGAATAATTCACCCCTCCACTTT	CASSTGQNNSPLHF
.	TRBD1	TRBV19	TRBJ1-1	TGTGCCAGTAGTTTTGGACAGGGGAACACTGAAGCTTTCTTT	CASSFGQGNTEAFF
.	TRBD1	TRBV7-2	TRBJ2-5	TGTGCCAGCAGCTTAGTTGGGACAGGGGGGCAAGAGACCCAGTACTTC	CASSLVGTGGQETQYF
once	.	TRBV5-1	TRBJ2-1	TGCGCCAGCAGCAGCAGGGGCCATGAGCAGTTCTTC	CASSSRGHEQFF
once	TRBD2	TRBV19	TRBJ2-7	TGTGCCAGTAGGACGACTAGCGACCGAGTTTACGAGCAGTACTTC	CASRTTSDRVYEQYF
.	TRBD1	TRBV19	TRBJ1-6	TGTGCCAGTAGTGTGTCGGGACAGGGGAATTCACCCCTCCACTTT	CASSVSGQGNSPLHF
.	.	TRBV6-2/TRBV6-3	TRBJ1-4	TGTGCCAGCAGCACGACAGGTGCAACTAATGAAAAACTGTTTTTT	CASSTTGATNEKLFF
.	TRBD1	TRBV28	TRBJ1-5	TGTGCCAGCAGCCGGGACAGGGTCTACTTGCAGCCCCAGCATTTT	CASSRDRVYLQPQHF
few	TRBD1	TRBV5-6	TRBJ1-4	TGTGCCAGCAGCCTGGGGACAGGCGGTAATGAAAAACTGTTTTTT	CASSLGTGGNEKLFF
few	TRBD1	TRBV4-1	TRBJ1-1	TGCGCCAGCAGCCAAGACTCCGGGACAGGGCTAAATTCTGAAGCTTTCTTT	CASSQDSGTGLNSEAFF
.	.	TRBV7-6	TRBJ1-3	TGTGCCAGCAGCCGGGGGGGCCCTGGAAACACCATATATTTT	CASSRGGPGNTIYF
.	TRBD2	TRBV5-1	TRBJ2-3	TGCGCCAGCAGCGCTAGCGGGGGTTTACGCACAGATACGCAGTATTTT	CASSASGGLRTDTQYF
once	TRBD1	TRBV9	TRBJ1-6	TGTGCCAGCAGCGTAGGAACAGGGGGCTCACCCCTCCACTTT	CASSVGTGGSPLHF
.	.	TRBV4-1	TRBJ2-1	TGCGCCAGCAGCCAAGTTGATAGCGGAGGGGTCAATGAGCAGTTCTTC	CASSQVDSGGVNEQFF
.	.	TRBV4-3	TRBJ1-6	TGCGCCAGCAGCCAGGCCCAAAGATCCTATAATTCACCCCTCCACTTT	CASSQAQRSYNSPLHF
.	TRBD2	TRBV30	TRBJ2-7	TGTGCCTGGAGGGGACTAGCGGACTACGAGCAGTACTTC	CAWRGLADYEQYF
.	.	TRBV30	TRBJ2-3	TGTGCCCTGTCTAGTGATGGCGGTACGCAGTATTTT	CALSSDGGTQYF
.	.	TRBV7-2	TRBJ1-4	TGTGCCAGCAGCTTAACTGTACATGAAAAACTGTTTTTT	CASSLTVHEKLFF
.	.	TRBV28	TRBJ2-2	TGTGCCAGCAGCCCACAGGGCCCCACCGGGGAGCTGTTTTTT	CASSPQGPTGELFF
once	.	TRBV10-3	TRBJ2-5	TGTGCCATCAGGGAGGGTAGTTCAGAGACCCAGTACTTC	CAIREGSSETQYF
.	TRBD1	TRBV4-3	TRBJ1-5	TGCGCCAGCAGCCAAGATCTTCAAGGGACAGGGGGTTCCGGCAGCAATCAGCCCCAGCATTTT	CASSQDLQGTGGSGSNQPQHF
.	TRBD2	TRBV27	TRBJ2-1	TGTGCCAGCAGTTTATCCACCCCGGGGGGTGAGCAGTTCTTC	CASSLSTPGGEQFF
.	.	TRBV4-2	TRBJ1-5	TGTGCCAGCAGCCAAGATGGCGGGGCCGATCAGCCCCAGCATTTT	CASSQDGGADQPQHF